This T cell receptor beta chain is from a study of control samples from healthy donors and cancer patients. Assay used: immunoSEQ multiplex PCR; TCRdb lists only in-frame clones, some missing. In the table there are 150,000 to 200,000 clones, around 90% of which are singletons. Germline V CDR1 and CDR2: SGHRS, YFSETQ. V was pared by 4 bases and J by 5 bases, with 9 bases of the junction left unmatched. This CDR3 comprises 15 residues. V gene TRBV5-1 combines with J gene TRBJ2-5, with TRBD2 matching over 9 bases. The sequence was collected from a woman between 45 and 60 years old in good health. Sequencing was performed on blood. The CDR3 sequence: CASSPGGGAWETQYF. In DNA, the CDR3 is TGCGCCAGCAGCCCCGGCGGGGGGGCCTGGGAGACCCAGTACTTC.